A single sample is the source of the 13 T cell receptor beta chains below, sequenced in a study of chemoradiotherapy in HPV16-positive cancers. The data were produced by immunoSEQ multiplex PCR, yet TCRdb's version contains in-frame clones alone and is incomplete. The table shows tens of thousands of clones, with roughly nine tenths occurring only once. The source material was blood, sampled from a patient who underwent chemoradiotherapy. These receptors were obtained from a human donor with HPV-associated anogenital cancer.

V is TRBV29-1 and J is TRBJ1-5; D is possibly TRBD1 (5 bases). The CDR3 is made up of 14 amino acids. The V end was cut by 5 bases, the J end by 4 bases, with 15 bases between. CDR1 and CDR2 (germline): SQVTM, ANQGSEA. The CDR3 loop reads CSVQPGGGNQPQHF. In DNA, the CDR3 is TGCAGCGTTCAACCCGGGGGGGGGAATCAGCCCCAGCATTTT.

This clone was counted a single time. The chain combines TRBV15 with TRBJ1-4, with D tentatively TRBD1 (6 bases). V gave up 5 bases and J gave up 8 bases, with 15 bases separating them. The CDR3 runs 14 residues. Germline CDR1 and CDR2: LNHNV and YYDKDF (reference sequence). CDR3 nucleotide sequence: TGTGCCACCAGCGGGGGGGCAGATCGAGAAAAACTGTTTTTT. This encodes CATSGGADREKLFF.

This clone was observed once. V is TRBV7-2 and J is TRBJ2-1, with TRBD2 as a possible D gene (6 bases). The CDR3 consists of 16 residues. CDR1 is SGHTA and CDR2 is FQGNSA in the germline V gene. Trimming removed 6 bases from V and 4 bases from J, with 19 bases in between. DNA of the CDR3: TGTGCCAGCAGGACCCCGTGGACCGGGAGTTACAATGAGCAGTTCTTC. Translating it yields CASRTPWTGSYNEQFF.

This clone was seen a single time. The rearrangement links TRBV15 to TRBJ2-7; 7 bases are a match to TRBD2. The CDR3 sequence is 14 residues long. CDR1 and CDR2 from the germline V gene are LNHNV and YYDKDF (reference sequence). The J segment lost 5 bases and the V segment lost 1 base, leaving 5 bases of the junction unmatched. The CDR3 reads CATSRGGSIDEQYF. As DNA, the CDR3 is TGTGCCACCAGCAGAGGCGGGAGCATCGACGAGCAGTACTTC. The full variable domain, completed using reference TRBV15 and TRBJ2-7, is DAMVIQNPRYQVTQFGKPVTLSCSQTLNHNVMYWYQQKSSQAPKLLFHYYDKDFNNEADTPDNFQSRRPNTSFCFLDIRSPGLGDTAMYLCATSRGGSIDEQYFGPGTRLTVT.

This sequence joins TRBV5-1 and TRBJ2-2; tentative D call: TRBD2 (6 bases). V lost 5 bases and J 2 bases, leaving 13 bases between the germline ends. CDR3 length: 15 residues. Germline loops: CDR1 SGHRS, CDR2 YFSETQ. CDR3 nucleotides: TGCGCCAGCAGTGGGCTTAGCGGCAACACCGGGGAGCTGTTTTTT. It codes for CASSGLSGNTGELFF.

This chain uses TRBV7-3 with TRBJ1-3, with D maybe TRBD1 (5 bases). Looked up from germline, CDR1 is SGHTA and CDR2 is FQGTGA. The CDR3 extends over 15 amino acids. V lost 3 bases to trimming and J lost 0 bases, with 9 bases between them. CDR3 nucleotide sequence: TGTGCCAGCAGCTTCGAGGGGATCTCTGGAAACACCATATATTTT. This codes for CASSFEGISGNTIYF. Drawing the rest from reference TRBV7-3 and TRBJ1-3, the complete variable domain is GAGVSQTPSNKVTEKGKYVELRCDPISGHTALYWYRQSLGQGPEFLIYFQGTGAADDSGLPNDRFFAVRPEGSVSTLKIQRTERGDSAVYLCASSFEGISGNTIYFGEGSWLTVV.

The rearrangement joins TRBV4-1 to TRBJ2-3; 16 bases are shared with TRBD2. The CDR3 totals 17 residues. Trimming at V came to 6 bases and at J to 3 bases, leaving 6 bases not matched to a gene. Germline CDR1 is MGHRA and CDR2 is YSYEKL. The CDR3 DNA sequence: TGCGCCAGCAGAGGGACTAGCGGGGGGGCGAGGACAGATACGCAGTATTTT. As protein: CASRGTSGGARTDTQYF.

V gene TRBV27 combines with J gene TRBJ2-7; D call uncertain. Trimming removed 3 bases at V and 3 bases at J, with 12 bases between. Germline assignment: CDR1 MNHEY and CDR2 SMNVEV (reference sequence). The CDR3 extends over 14 amino acids. The CDR3 nucleotides read TGTGCCAGCAGTTTTAGCCCCCGGGTCTACGAGCAGTACTTC. Protein: CASSFSPRVYEQYF.

This sequence joins TRBV5-4 and TRBJ2-5; possibly TRBD1 for D (5 bases). The V and J ends lost 0 bases and 1 base respectively, with 10 bases between them. Looked up from germline, CDR1 is SGHNT and CDR2 is YYREEE (reference sequence). The CDR3 is 15 amino acids. The CDR3 loop is CASSLATGVQETQYF. The CDR3 DNA reads as TGTGCCAGCAGCTTGGCTACAGGCGTCCAAGAGACCCAGTACTTC.

This rearrangement joins TRBV7-2 to TRBJ2-5; no reliable D call. The V and J ends lost 6 bases and 5 bases respectively, with 13 bases between them. This CDR3 is 13 amino acids long. CDR1 and CDR2 (germline): SGHTA, FQGNSA. The CDR3 region has the DNA TGTGCCAGCAGAAGGACGGGTGTTGAGACCCAGTACTTC. It is translated as CASRRTGVETQYF.

V usage is TRBV7-2 and J usage is TRBJ1-5, with 9 bases aligning to TRBD1. Germline V lookup: CDR1 SGHTA, CDR2 FQGNSA. V lost 4 bases to trimming and J lost 3 bases; unmatched junction nucleotides: 10. This CDR3 is built from 17 residues. The DNA for the CDR3 is TGTGCCAGCAGCTCCTACCCCGGGACAGGGACCAATCAGCCCCAGCATTTT. Translated, it gives CASSSYPGTGTNQPQHF.

The genes are TRBV9 and TRBJ1-2; TRBD1 is a possible D gene (5 bases). Trimming removed 0 bases at V and 8 bases at J, with 14 bases between. Germline values: CDR1 SGDLS, CDR2 YYNGEE. This CDR3 spans 14 amino acids. CDR3 amino acids: CASSVEQGTGGYTF. CDR3 in DNA: TGTGCCAGCAGCGTAGAGCAGGGTACCGGCGGCTACACCTTC.

The CDR3 region has the DNA TGTGCCAGCTCACTCCCCGGGGGGCCGGTGAAAGCCATATATTTT. Protein: CASSLPGGPVKAIYF. V gene TRBV18 combines with J gene TRBJ1-3; weak D call: TRBD1 (6 bases). V was clipped by 4 bases and J by 11 bases, with 21 bases between them. The CDR3 loop spans 15 amino acids. Germline lookup yields CDR1 KGHSH and CDR2 LQKENI.